This T cell receptor (beta chain) was sequenced for a study of cytomegalovirus exposure and HLA in healthy donors. Amplification used 60 Vbeta primers and 13 Jbeta primers. Profiled with immunoSEQ multiplex PCR; TCRdb holds only in-frame clones, not every one. Of more than 100,000 clones listed, roughly 9.6% are singletons. V dropped 5 bases and J dropped 4; count of bases not matched to a gene: 9. This CDR3 has 15 residues. CDR1 and CDR2 from the germline V gene are SGHVS and FNYEAQ. V gene TRBV7-6 combines with J gene TRBJ2-7, with 9 bases lining up with TRBD1. This receptor was identified in a woman aged 40 to 49 in good health and CMV-seropositive. Specimen: PBMCs. The CDR3 loop is CASSQEGTGRYEQYF. CDR3 nucleotides: TGTGCCAGCAGCCAAGAAGGGACAGGGCGGTACGAGCAGTACTTC.